This T cell receptor (beta chain) was documented in a study of CD8+ T cells in alopecia areata. Study overall: Those patients who were treated received oral tofacitinib, which was given at 5 to 10 mg twice daily for moderate-to-severe alopecia areata.

Deletions cut 8 bases from V and 7 bases from J, with 24 bases between. CDR1 and CDR2 from the germline V gene are MNHEY and SVGAGI. The CDR3 loop spans 15 amino acids. As the sequencing template, cDNA was produced by extracting RNA and reverse transcribing it. Measured with immunoSEQ multiplex PCR; TCRdb has only the in-frame clones, and not every one. The profile covers approximately 12,000 clones, with approximately 61% appearing a single time and about 14% taken by the ten largest. Concerning this clone itself: Its target is not known.

Study results and caveats: Scalp samples also contribute reads from the resident alphabeta T cells found in normal skin.

Alopecia areata patients gave lesional scalp punch biopsies and peripheral blood samples. The rearrangement uses TRBV6-5 and TRBJ2-7; D may be TRBD1 or TRBD2 (5 bases each). The sequenced material came from skin. This sequence was found in a human donor with alopecia areata. The CDR3 is CASCQTGTPALEQYF. The CDR3 nucleotides are TGTGCCAGCTGCCAAACCGGGACCCCGGCATTAGAGCAGTACTTC.